The 2 T cell receptor beta chains given below trace back to one sample, sequenced in a study of beta chain features in type 1 diabetes. Investigators reverse transcribed all isolated RNA, so they sequenced expressed TCRB transcripts. Only in-frame clones appear in the TCRdb table, and some are missing; sequencing was by immunoSEQ multiplex PCR. The data show 350,000 to 400,000 clones, over 12% seen once. Sequencing was done on a sample of naive CD4+ T cells from blood. These receptors were taken from a woman in her late teens or twenties in good health.

The chain links TRBV18 to TRBJ2-7, with 10 positions matching TRBD1. Germline V gene lookup returns CDR1 KGHSH and CDR2 LQKENI. CDR3 length: 13 amino acids. Trimming at V came to 6 bases and at J to 6 bases, leaving 5 bases not matched to a gene. As DNA, the CDR3 is TGTGCCAGCTCCCAGGGGGACAGGGGCGAGCAGTACTTC. As protein: CASSQGDRGEQYF.

This chain links TRBV5-1 with TRBJ2-1; 12 bases are shared with TRBD2. V lost 3 bases and J lost 4; bases outside the gene matches: 5. This CDR3 has 16 residues. Germline CDR1 is SGHRS and CDR2 is YFSETQ. The CDR3 bases are TGCGCCAGCAGCTCTAGCGGGAGGGCCAGGTACAATGAGCAGTTCTTC. Protein product: CASSSSGRARYNEQFF.